The 8 T cell receptor beta chains below all came from one sample that was sequenced in a study of patients and donors after allogeneic stem cell transplantation. TCRdb reprocessed the RT-PCR reads via MiXCR and lists one record per CDR3 protein. Of hundreds of thousands of distinct CDR3 sequences listed, under 20% were seen once; the top ten hold 6% to 8%. The material sequenced was blood, either unsorted or a sorted T cell fraction (not recorded which). The receptors stem from a human donor who was either an allogeneic HSCT recipient or a stem cell or donor lymphocyte infusion donor (not recorded which). It is not recorded whose cells these are; they may come from a transplant donor.

The gene calls are TRBV7-6 and TRBJ2-1, with D possibly matching TRBD2 (5 bases). The V gene lost 1 base and the J gene lost 3 bases, with 13 bases spanning the gap. This CDR3 has 16 amino acids. Per the germline V gene, CDR1 is SGHVS and CDR2 is FNYEAQ. CDR3 sequence reads: CASSLVSARSYNEQFF. The CDR3 nucleotides are TGTGCCAGCAGCTTAGTTAGCGCCCGAAGCTACAATGAGCAGTTCTTC. Full variable domain (remainder filled in from reference TRBV7-6 and TRBJ2-1): GAGVSQSPRYKVTKRGQDVALRCDPISGHVSLYWYRQALGQGPEFLTYFNYEAQQDKSGLPNDRFSAERPEGSISTLTIQRTEQRDSAMYRCASSLVSARSYNEQFFGPGTRLTVL.

The genes are TRBV24-1 and TRBJ2-1; 9 positions match TRBD1. Looked up from germline, CDR1 is KGHDR and CDR2 is SFDVKD. The CDR3 totals 13 residues. The V gene end was trimmed by 1 base and the J gene end by 12 bases; junction bases not matched to a gene: 3. The CDR3 nucleotides read TGTGCCACCAGTGATTTTAGGGGACAGGGGCAGTTCTTC. Protein sequence: CATSDFRGQGQFF.

This clonotype was observed a handful of times. This chain uses TRBV29-1 with TRBJ2-4; D unclear. This CDR3 has 15 amino acids. The ends were cut back, 0 bases at V and 0 bases at J, with 9 bases in the middle. Germline assignment: CDR1 SQVTM and CDR2 ANQGSEA. CDR3 region: CSVEDLSLAKNIQYF. CDR3 DNA sequence: TGCAGCGTTGAAGATCTCAGCTTAGCCAAAAACATTCAGTACTTC. Together with reference TRBV29-1 and TRBJ2-4, the CDR3 gives the full variable domain: SAVISQKPSRDICQRGTSLTIQCQVDSQVTMMFWYRQQPGQSLTLIATANQGSEATYESGFVIDKFPISRPNLTFSTLTVSNMSPEDSSIYLCSVEDLSLAKNIQYFGAGTRLSVL.

The chain couples TRBV24-1 to TRBJ1-2; D is perhaps TRBD1 (6 bases). V was cut by 2 bases and J by 5 bases, with 17 bases left in between. Germline V lookup: CDR1 KGHDR, CDR2 SFDVKD. The CDR3 extends over 16 amino acids. CDR3 nucleotides: TGTGCCACCAGTGATTCTTCCAGGGGCAGTGGGTATGGCTACACCTTC. Protein product: CATSDSSRGSGYGYTF.

This clonotype was recorded a few times. The genes are TRBV24-1 and TRBJ2-1; 7 bases align to TRBD2. The germline gives CDR1 KGHDR, CDR2 SFDVKD. V trimming: 9 bases; J trimming: 2 bases; junction bases outside the gene matches: 6. The CDR3 extends over 14 amino acids. CDR3 loop: CATGGVSPYNEQFF. CDR3 nucleotide sequence: TGTGCCACCGGGGGGGTTAGTCCCTACAATGAGCAGTTCTTC.

This clonotype was recorded at least ten times. V and J are TRBV12-3 or TRBV12-4 and TRBJ1-3; D remains unclear. The CDR3 runs to 13 residues. Trimming cost V 3 bases and J 8 bases, with 11 bases left between them. CDR3: CASSLRAGDTIYF. Written as DNA, the CDR3 is TGTGCCAGCAGTTTGCGCGCCGGAGACACCATATATTTT.

The chain carries TRBV5-6 and TRBJ1-4; unclear D gene. The CDR3 sequence is 12 residues long. Germline CDR1 is SGHDT and CDR2 is YYEEEE. V lost 0 bases, J lost 10 bases, and 7 bases lay in between. The CDR3 nucleotides read TGTGCCAGCAGCTTGGGAGGGAGAAAACTGTTTTTT. Amino acid sequence: CASSLGGRKLFF.

This clonotype has at least ten counts. J is TRBJ1-1 and V is TRBV11-2; D call uncertain. The CDR3 loop spans 11 amino acids. Germline V gene data show CDR1 as SGHAT and CDR2 as FQNNGV. Deletions cut 5 bases from V and 5 bases from J, with 6 bases between. CDR3 in DNA: TGTGCCAGCAGCCCACGGACTGAAGCTTTCTTT. Its protein is CASSPRTEAFF.